A selection of T cell receptor beta chains follows, all from one sample in a study of T cell responses to AZD1222 COVID-19 vaccine. Libraries were prepared by immunoSEQ multiplex PCR; TCRdb keeps only in-frame clonotypes and omits some of them. This sample has over 120,000 clones, with roughly 90% found just once. The sequencing used peripheral blood, collected 28 days after the second AZD1222 dose. The receptor set was obtained from an adult who received the AZD1222 COVID-19 vaccine. CDR3s include the opening cysteine and the closing phenylalanine or tryptophan. The D gene is left open where the match is weak. Where a row states a size, it is once, few, many or the class of an expanded clone; other rows omit it.

>TRBD1|TRBV7-9|TRBJ1-1|.
TGTGCCAGCAGCTTAGGGGTCGGACAGGGAGGGACTGAAGCTTTCTTT
CASSLGVGQGGTEAFF
>.|TRBV6-6|TRBJ1-2|.
TGTGCTTCAGGTGGCACCCTTGAAAGCTATGGCTACACCTTC
CASGGTLESYGYTF
>.|TRBV9|TRBJ1-3|.
TGTGCCAGCAGCGTAGGGTTAAGGGACAAGGGAAACACCATATATTTT
CASSVGLRDKGNTIYF
>.|TRBV24-1|TRBJ1-2|.
TGTGCCACCAGTCGGACAGACAATGGCTACACCTTC
CATSRTDNGYTF
>.|TRBV5-4|TRBJ1-2|.
TGTGCCAGCAGCTTGGCCTCTGAGGGCTACACCTTC
CASSLASEGYTF
>.|TRBV5-1|TRBJ2-7|.
TGCGCCAGCTCTCGGGCTCAGGGCTACGAGCAGTACTTC
CASSRAQGYEQYF
>.|TRBV7-7|TRBJ1-6|.
TGTGCTAGCAGCCGCACGGACAGTTATAATTCACCCCTCCACTTT
CASSRTDSYNSPLHF
>.|TRBV7-6|TRBJ2-5|.
TGTGCCAGCAGTCCAGCCCAGGACGGGGAGACCCAGTACTTC
CASSPAQDGETQYF
>TRBD1|TRBV6-2/TRBV6-3|TRBJ1-2|.
TGTGCCAGCAGTTACTCGCCCGACAGGGCCTTCTATGGCTACACCTTC
CASSYSPDRAFYGYTF
>.|TRBV4-1|TRBJ2-1|.
TGCGCCAGCAGCCAAGAGGGAGGCGGATCCTTTTCCAATGAGCAGTTCTTC
CASSQEGGGSFSNEQFF
>.|TRBV5-5|TRBJ1-6|once
TGTGCCAGCAGCGTTGTGCAGGGGAGGAATTCACCCCTCCACTTT
CASSVVQGRNSPLHF
>.|TRBV5-1|TRBJ1-1|.
TGCGCCAGCAGCGAGGGGAGGAACACTGAAGCTTTCTTT
CASSEGRNTEAFF
>.|TRBV5-1|TRBJ1-5|.
TGCGCCAGCAGCTTGGGAACAGGGCGGGATGACAATCAGCCCCAGCATTTT
CASSLGTGRDDNQPQHF
>TRBD1|TRBV5-8|TRBJ2-7|once
TGTGCCAGCAGCTTGCAGGGGGTGAACTACGAGCAGTACTTC
CASSLQGVNYEQYF
>.|TRBV28|TRBJ1-5|.
TGTGCCAGCAGTTTTTTTCACACCCGAGGGGATCAGCCCCAGCATTTT
CASSFFHTRGDQPQHF
>TRBD2|TRBV18|TRBJ2-1|.
TGTGCCAGCTCCCGTCTCAAGACTAGCGGGATTTTGAATGAGCAGTTCTTC
CASSRLKTSGILNEQFF
>.|TRBV24-1|TRBJ1-1|.
TGTGCCACCAGAGGGGGGTACGGCGCTGAAGCTTTCTTT
CATRGGYGAEAFF
>.|TRBV29-1|TRBJ1-2|.
TGCAGCGCCCGCCCCCAGGGGTATGGCTACACCTTC
CSARPQGYGYTF
>.|TRBV21-1|TRBJ1-1|.
TGTGCCAGCAGCAAACCCCGGGACTCCTTGGGGGCTTTCTTT
CASSKPRDSLGAFF
>.|TRBV19|TRBJ1-1|.
TGTGCCAGTAAAATCGGCAGCCTTGAAGCTTTCTTT
CASKIGSLEAFF
>.|TRBV6-6|TRBJ1-5|.
TGTGCCAGCAGGGACAATAGCAATCAGCCCCAGCATTTT
CASRDNSNQPQHF